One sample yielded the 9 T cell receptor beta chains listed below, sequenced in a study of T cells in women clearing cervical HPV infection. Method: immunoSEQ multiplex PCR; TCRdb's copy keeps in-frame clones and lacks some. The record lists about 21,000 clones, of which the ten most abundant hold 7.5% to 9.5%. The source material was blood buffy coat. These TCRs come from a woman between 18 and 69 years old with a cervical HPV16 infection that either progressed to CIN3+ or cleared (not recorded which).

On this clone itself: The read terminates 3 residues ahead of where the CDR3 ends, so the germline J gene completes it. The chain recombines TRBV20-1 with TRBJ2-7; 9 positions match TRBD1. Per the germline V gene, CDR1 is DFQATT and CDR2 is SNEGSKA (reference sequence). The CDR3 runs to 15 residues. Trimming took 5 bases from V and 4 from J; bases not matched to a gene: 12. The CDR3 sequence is CSAPPRQGGGYEQYF. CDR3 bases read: TGCAGTGCTCCCCCCCGACAGGGGGGAGGGTACGAG.

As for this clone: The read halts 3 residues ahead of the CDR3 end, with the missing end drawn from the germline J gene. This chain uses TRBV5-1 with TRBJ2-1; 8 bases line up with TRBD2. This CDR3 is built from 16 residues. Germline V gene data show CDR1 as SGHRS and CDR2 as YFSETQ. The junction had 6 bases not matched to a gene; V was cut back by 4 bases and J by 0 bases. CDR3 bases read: TGCGCCAGCAGCACGACTAGCGCCCGCTCCTACAATGAG. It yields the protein CASSTTSARSYNE. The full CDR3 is CASSTTSARSYNEQFF.

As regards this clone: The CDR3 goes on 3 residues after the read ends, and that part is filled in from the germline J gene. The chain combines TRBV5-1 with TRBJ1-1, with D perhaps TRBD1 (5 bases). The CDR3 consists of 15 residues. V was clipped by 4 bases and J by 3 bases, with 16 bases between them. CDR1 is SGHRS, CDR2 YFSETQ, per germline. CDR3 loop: CASSVRGPIDTEAFF. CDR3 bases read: TGCGCCAGCAGCGTTAGGGGTCCTATAGACACTGAA.

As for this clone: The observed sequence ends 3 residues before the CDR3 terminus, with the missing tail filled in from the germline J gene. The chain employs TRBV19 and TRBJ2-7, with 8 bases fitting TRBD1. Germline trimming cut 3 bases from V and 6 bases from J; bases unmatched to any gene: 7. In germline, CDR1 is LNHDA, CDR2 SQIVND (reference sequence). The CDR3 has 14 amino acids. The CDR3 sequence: CASSMRTGLAEQYF. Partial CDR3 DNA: TGTGCCAGTAGTATGAGGACAGGGTTGGCCGAG.

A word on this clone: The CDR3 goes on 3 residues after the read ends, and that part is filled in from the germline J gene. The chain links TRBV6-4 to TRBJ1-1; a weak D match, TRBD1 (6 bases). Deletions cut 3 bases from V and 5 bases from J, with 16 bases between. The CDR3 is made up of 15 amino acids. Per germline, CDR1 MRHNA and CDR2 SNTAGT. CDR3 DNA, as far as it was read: TGTGCCAGCAGTGAAACCCTGACAGGACCTACTGAA. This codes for CASSETLTGPTE. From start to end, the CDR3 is CASSETLTGPTEAFF.

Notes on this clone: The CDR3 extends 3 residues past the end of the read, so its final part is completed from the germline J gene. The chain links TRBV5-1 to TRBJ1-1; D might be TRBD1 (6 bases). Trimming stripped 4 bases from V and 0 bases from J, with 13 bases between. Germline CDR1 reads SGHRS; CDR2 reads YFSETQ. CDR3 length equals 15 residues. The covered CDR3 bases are TGCGCCAGCAGCCCAACTACAGGGATGAACACTGAA. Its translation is CASSPTTGMNTE. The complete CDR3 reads CASSPTTGMNTEAFF.

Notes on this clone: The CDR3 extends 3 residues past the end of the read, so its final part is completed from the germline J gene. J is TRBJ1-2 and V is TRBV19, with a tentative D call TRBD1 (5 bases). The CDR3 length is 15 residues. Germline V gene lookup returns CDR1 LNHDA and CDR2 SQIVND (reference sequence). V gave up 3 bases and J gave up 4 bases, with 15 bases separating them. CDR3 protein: CASSMGRVPGYGYTF. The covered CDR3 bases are TGTGCCAGTAGTATGGGGCGTGTGCCTGGCTATGGC. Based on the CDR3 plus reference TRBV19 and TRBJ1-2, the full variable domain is DGGITQSPKYLFRKEGQNVTLSCEQNLNHDAMYWYRQDPGQGLRLIYYSQIVNDFQKGDIAEGYSVSREKKESFPLTVTSAQKNPTAFYLCASSMGRVPGYGYTFGSGTRLTVV.

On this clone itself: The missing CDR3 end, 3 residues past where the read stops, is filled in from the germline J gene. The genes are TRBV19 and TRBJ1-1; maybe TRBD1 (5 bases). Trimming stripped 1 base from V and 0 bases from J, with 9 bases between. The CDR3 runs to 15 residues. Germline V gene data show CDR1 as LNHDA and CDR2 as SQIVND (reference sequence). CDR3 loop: CASSIGKGMNTEAFF. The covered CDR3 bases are TGTGCCAGTAGTATAGGAAAGGGGATGAACACTGAA.

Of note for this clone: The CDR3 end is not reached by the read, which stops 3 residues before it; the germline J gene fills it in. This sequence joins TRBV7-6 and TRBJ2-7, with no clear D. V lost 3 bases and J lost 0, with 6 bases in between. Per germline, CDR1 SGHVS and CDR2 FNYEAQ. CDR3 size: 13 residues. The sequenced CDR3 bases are TGTGCCAGCAGCTTTCGTAGCTCCTACGAG. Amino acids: CASSFRSSYE. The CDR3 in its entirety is CASSFRSSYEQYF.